This T cell receptor beta chain came from a study of control samples from healthy donors and cancer patients. Profiled with immunoSEQ multiplex PCR; TCRdb holds only in-frame clones, not every one. The sample includes tens of thousands of clones, 90% to 95% of them seen just once. CDR1 MNHEY and CDR2 SMNVEV come from the germline V gene (reference sequence). The CDR3 totals 16 residues. V lost 4 bases, J lost 7 bases, and 12 bases stayed unmatched. The source of this sequence is a man between 60 and 70 years old in good health. The rearrangement links TRBV27 to TRBJ2-2, with 7 bases that match TRBD2. Sequencing was carried out using blood. The DNA for the CDR3 is TGTGCCAGCAGTTCCCCCTCCAGCGGGGTCGTCGGGGAGCTGTTTTTT. Translation: CASSSPSSGVVGELFF.